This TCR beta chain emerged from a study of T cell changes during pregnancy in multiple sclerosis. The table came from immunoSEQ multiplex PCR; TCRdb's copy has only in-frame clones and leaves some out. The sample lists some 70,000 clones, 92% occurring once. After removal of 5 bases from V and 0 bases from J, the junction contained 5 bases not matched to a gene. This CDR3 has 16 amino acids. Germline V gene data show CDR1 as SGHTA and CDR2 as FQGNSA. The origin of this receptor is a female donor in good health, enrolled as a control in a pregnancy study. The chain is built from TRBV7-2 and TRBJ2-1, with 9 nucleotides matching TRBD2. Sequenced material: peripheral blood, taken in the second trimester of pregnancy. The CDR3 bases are TGTGCCAGCAGCGTACTAGCGGGCCTCTCCTACAATGAGCAGTTCTTC. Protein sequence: CASSVLAGLSYNEQFF.